This T cell receptor (beta chain) was obtained from a study of T cell repertoires in cytomegalovirus infection. Study context: Indications of both CMV infection and matching HLA type were provided by public TCR beta signatures.

Whole-study results and caveats: Cumulative public TCR beta family frequency identified CMV carriers with the relevant HLA. Clonotypes of TCR beta that were HLA-C-restricted and CMV-specific dominated the ex vivo response.

TCRdb passed the reads through MiXCR, listing each CDR3 protein once. The sample lists 150,000 to 200,000 distinct CDR3 sequences, approximately 17% occurring once. About this clonotype itself: Its cognate antigen is unknown.

Germline V CDR1 and CDR2: KGHDR, SFDVKD. CDR3 size: 14 residues. Trimming took off 4 bases at V and 6 bases at J, with 12 bases between the two ends. What was sequenced was CD8+ T cells from PBMCs. The origin of this receptor is a human donor in good health (CMV status not recorded). Some clones in this sample may be carry-over from other donors' samples. The rearrangement links TRBV24-1 to TRBJ2-1; D tentatively reads TRBD1 or TRBD2 (5 bases each). The CDR3 DNA follows: TGTGCCACCAGTGAGTCAGGGAGCGGCAATGAGCAGTTCTTC. Protein product: CATSESGSGNEQFF.